The 10 T cell receptor beta chains below all came from one sample that was sequenced in a study of control samples from healthy donors and cancer patients (dated by TCRdb to about 2020). Receptor libraries were prepared by the immunoSEQ multiplex PCR assay. In its TCRdb copy, this immuneACCESS table keeps in-frame sequences only and misses some clones. Where compared with another copy, unresolved V genes explain less than half of these, and the others have no known cause. The sample profile shows 95,000 to 150,000 clones; 70% to 90% of them were found once. The ten largest clones take up roughly 3.3% of the sample. The sequenced sample was blood. These TCRs come from a man between 35 and 55 years old in good health.

The V call is TRBV12-3 or TRBV12-4, the J call TRBJ1-5; D possibly corresponds to TRBD1 (6 bases). Between the trimmed V and J ends, which lost 5 bases and 7 bases, there was a span of 12 bases. CDR3 length equals 13 residues. In nucleotides, the CDR3 is TGTGCCAGCAGTCGCAGGGGTGGGCAGCCCCAGCATTTT. This gives the protein CASSRRGGQPQHF.

The chain couples TRBV4-1 to TRBJ1-1; the match to TRBD1 covers 9 bases. Unmatched junction bases numbered 8, after V lost 4 bases and J lost 5 bases. Germline V lookup: CDR1 MGHRA, CDR2 YSYEKL. This CDR3 is 15 amino acids long. The DNA of the CDR3 is TGCGCCAGCAGCCTAGGGGACAGGGTAGGAACTGAAGCTTTCTTT. It is translated as CASSLGDRVGTEAFF.

The rearrangement uses TRBV2 and TRBJ1-1; D gene uncertain. This CDR3 has 12 amino acids. In germline, CDR1 is SNHLY, CDR2 FYNNEI. Deletions cut 7 bases from V and 0 bases from J, with 6 bases between. The CDR3 sequence is CASKKVNTEAFF. The CDR3 bases are TGTGCCAGCAAAAAGGTGAACACTGAAGCTTTCTTT.

The rearrangement joins TRBV3-1 (or the pseudogene TRBV3-2) to TRBJ1-6; D uncertain. V lost 8 bases and J 7 bases, leaving 15 bases between the germline ends. Germline V gene sequence: CDR1 LGHDT, CDR2 YNNKEL (reference sequence). The CDR3 has 14 residues. The CDR3 DNA sequence: TGTGCCAGCGGATTAAAAACAGACAATTCACCCCTCCACTTT. As protein: CASGLKTDNSPLHF.

The chain recombines TRBV7-2 with TRBJ1-3; D not resolved. Germline CDR1 reads SGHTA; CDR2 reads FQGNSA. V lost 1 base and J lost 0, with 7 bases in between. The CDR3 runs 15 residues. The CDR3 here is CASSLVSDSGNTIYF. The CDR3 DNA sequence: TGTGCCAGCAGCTTAGTATCTGACTCTGGAAACACCATATATTTT.

The chain employs TRBV13 and TRBJ2-7; a possible D gene is TRBD1 (6 bases). The CDR3 runs 14 residues. Trimming stripped 5 bases from V and 6 bases from J, with 17 bases between. From germline, CDR1 is PRHDT and CDR2 FYEKMQ (reference sequence). CDR3 protein: CASSLGVRGGEQYF. CDR3 bases: TGTGCCAGCAGCCTTGGGGTCAGGGGCGGCGAGCAGTACTTC.

The rearrangement links TRBV7-9 to TRBJ1-2, with D maybe TRBD1 (5 bases). The CDR3 covers 15 residues. Germline CDR1 is SEHNR and CDR2 is FQNEAQ (reference sequence). V lost 0 bases and J lost 8, with 16 bases in between. CDR3 loop: CASSLAEMGVQGYTF. The CDR3 DNA follows: TGTGCCAGCAGCTTAGCGGAAATGGGGGTGCAGGGCTACACCTTC.

This CDR3 reads CASSLVGSGGNTIYF. The CDR3 nucleotides are TGTGCCAGCAGCTTGGTTGGGTCGGGAGGAAACACCATATATTTT. This chain joins TRBV5-4 and TRBJ1-3; no clear D. V shed 0 bases and J shed 4 bases, with 11 bases lying between them. The CDR3 length is 15 residues. From germline, CDR1 is SGHNT and CDR2 YYREEE (reference sequence).

The chain has TRBV2 and TRBJ2-7; D might be TRBD1 (6 bases). Germline V CDR1 and CDR2: SNHLY, FYNNEI. V lost 8 bases to trimming and J lost 0 bases, with 11 bases between them. The CDR3 runs 13 residues. The CDR3 bases are TGTGCCAGCCGACAGGAAATCTCCTACGAGCAGTACTTC. It encodes CASRQEISYEQYF.

CDR3 sequence reads: CASSLSRGGNEQFF. The CDR3 DNA reads TGTGCCAGCAGCTTATCTAGGGGCGGAAATGAGCAGTTCTTC. The chain recombines TRBV11-2 with TRBJ2-1; weak D call: TRBD1 (5 bases). Looked up from germline, CDR1 is SGHAT and CDR2 is FQNNGV. CDR3 length: 14 amino acids. Trimming took 2 bases from V and 7 from J, leaving 12 bases between them.